The present entry profiles one TCR beta chain with its context. Antigen specificity is unknown. From the approximately 110-subject validation cohort, which was separate from the roughly 620-subject first cohort, the donors were drawn. V was cut by 4 bases and J by 10 bases, with 8 bases left in between. The CDR3 has 11 residues. The germline gives CDR1 SNHLY, CDR2 FYNNEI. This entry belongs to a study of cytomegalovirus exposure and HLA in healthy donors. Across the study: Later, an analysis reported that the 120 or so validation repertoires had used the same platform as the roughly 720 first-cohort repertoires.

TCRdb keeps only in-frame clones here, not all; method: immunoSEQ multiplex PCR. The sample records about 220,000 clones, around 90% being singletons. Study results and caveats: The classifier reportedly diagnosed cytomegalovirus status with high specificity and sensitivity. Researchers catalogued roughly 150 TCR beta chains as cytomegalovirus-associated.

The sequence was obtained from a woman younger than 35 in good health and CMV-seronegative. The sequenced material came from PBMCs. V is TRBV2 and J is TRBJ1-5; D may be TRBD1 (6 bases). This CDR3 reads CASSVTGPQHF. Written as DNA, the CDR3 is TGTGCCAGCAGTGTGACAGGCCCCCAGCATTTT. Complete variable domain (other parts from reference TRBV2 and TRBJ1-5): EPEVTQTPSHQVTQMGQEVILRCVPISNHLYFYWYRQILGQKVEFLVSFYNNEISEKSEIFDDQFSVERPDGSNFTLKIRSTKLEDSAMYFCASSVTGPQHFGDGTRLSIL.